This is a list of T cell receptor beta chains from one sample in a study of blood T cell repertoires in COVID-19. The method was immunoSEQ multiplex PCR; TCRdb's version includes in-frame clones alone and lacks a portion of them. This sample yields around 370,000 clones, of which roughly 91% are seen a single time; more than 0.95% belongs to the top ten. Sequenced input: PBMCs or T cells enriched from blood (not recorded which). The receptors were gathered from a young woman who had recovered from COVID-19. The CDR3 runs from the conserved cysteine through the conserved F or W. A D gene is named only where the DNA matches it firmly. Size is stated for part of the rows, as once, few or many counts, or as a class when the clone is expanded.

TRBV9	-	TRBD1	TRBJ1-6	TGTGCCAGCAGCGCCCGACAGGGAGGCATGGCACCCCTCCACTTT	CASSARQGGMAPLHF
TRBV24-1	-	TRBD2	TRBJ2-7	TGTGCCACCAGTGCCACCCCCAGGGCTAGCGGGGCCTACGAGCAGTACTTC	CATSATPRASGAYEQYF
TRBV2	-	-	TRBJ1-2	TGTGCCAGCAGTGAGTCAGGGATTGACTATGGCTACACCTTC	CASSESGIDYGYTF
TRBV12-3/TRBV12-4	-	-	TRBJ2-1	TGTGCCAGCAGTCCCGGTTTGGTGGATGAGCAGTTCTTC	CASSPGLVDEQFF
TRBV21-1	-	-	TRBJ1-2	TGTGCCAGCAGCAAGGGTCCCTCGACAGGGAGAGTCGATGGCTACACCTTC	CASSKGPSTGRVDGYTF
TRBV10-3	-	TRBD1	TRBJ1-6	TGTGCCATCAGCCAACGCACAGGGGGCGAGGATAATTCACCCCTCCACTTT	CAISQRTGGEDNSPLHF
TRBV5-5	-	-	TRBJ1-6	TGTGCCAGCAGCTTGGGGACATCGCCCCTCCACTTT	CASSLGTSPLHF
TRBV2	-	-	TRBJ2-3	TGTGCCAGCGTAACTAGCACAGATACGCAGTATTTT	CASVTSTDTQYF
TRBV28	-	-	TRBJ1-5	TGTGCCAGCAGTTCGACAGGTAGCACATCTTTCTATAGCAATCAGCCCCAGCATTTT	CASSSTGSTSFYSNQPQHF
TRBV19	-	-	TRBJ1-1	TGTGCCAGTAGTATAGGTCCAAACACTGAAGCTTTCTTT	CASSIGPNTEAFF
TRBV4-1	-	TRBD2	TRBJ2-1	TGCGCCAGCAGCCACGCGGGGGGGAACAATGAGCAGTTCTTC	CASSHAGGNNEQFF
TRBV11-3	-	-	TRBJ1-2	TGTGCCAGCAGCCCGCACTTTTCAGGGTACGGCTATGGCTACACCTTC	CASSPHFSGYGYGYTF
TRBV5-1	-	TRBD1	TRBJ2-3	TGCGCCAGCAGCCCACGACAGGGGGATTTACTAATGTCGTTCACAGATACGCAGTATTTT	CASSPRQGDLLMSFTDTQYF
TRBV6-5	-	TRBD1	TRBJ1-6	TGTGCCAGCAGTCTCCACAGGGGAAATTCACCCCTCCACTTT	CASSLHRGNSPLHF
TRBV18	-	-	TRBJ2-7	TGTGCCAGCTCAAGGACAGACGAGCAGTACTTC	CASSRTDEQYF
TRBV5-1	-	-	TRBJ2-3	TGCGCCAGCAGCTTAGTCGGTGATCGGGATACGCAGTATTTT	CASSLVGDRDTQYF
TRBV5-1	-	-	TRBJ1-5	TGCGCCAGCAGCTTGGGGCCGGGGCAGGGGCGCAATCAGCCCCAGCATTTT	CASSLGPGQGRNQPQHF
TRBV30	-	TRBD1	TRBJ2-1	TGTGCCTGGAGGACAGGGGATTTCGATGAGCAGTTCTTC	CAWRTGDFDEQFF
TRBV27	-	-	TRBJ1-4	TGTGCCAGCAGTTTATCCGGACGGGAAAATGAAAAACTGTTTTTT	CASSLSGRENEKLFF
TRBV30	once	TRBD1	TRBJ1-4	TGTGCCTGTGGACAGGGGCATGGAAAACTGTTTTTT	CACGQGHGKLFF
TRBV5-1	-	TRBD1	TRBJ1-2	TGCGCCAGCAGCTTCGGTTGGGACAGATCCGGCTACACCTTC	CASSFGWDRSGYTF
TRBV6-1	-	TRBD1	TRBJ1-2	TGTGCCAGCAGTGTTATCCGGGACAGGGGGAACTATGGCTACACCTTC	CASSVIRDRGNYGYTF
TRBV29-1	-	-	TRBJ1-1	TGCAGCGTTGAAGATGGGTTGCATGCGGGGGCTTTCTTT	CSVEDGLHAGAFF
TRBV7-2	-	-	TRBJ2-3	TGTGCCAGCGATACTACGACTATAGCGAGTTACACAGATACGCAGTATTTT	CASDTTTIASYTDTQYF
TRBV9	-	TRBD2	TRBJ2-5	TGTGCCAGCAGCGCAGGGACTAGCGGGAAAGAGACCCAGTACTTC	CASSAGTSGKETQYF
TRBV10-3	-	TRBD1	TRBJ1-5	TGTGCCATCAGATCGGGACAGGCAGGCAATCAGCCCCAGCATTTT	CAIRSGQAGNQPQHF
TRBV7-2	-	-	TRBJ1-3	TGTGCCAGCAGCAAGCCCCCCGGGAGCTCTGGAAACACCATATATTTT	CASSKPPGSSGNTIYF
TRBV24-1	-	TRBD2	TRBJ2-1	TGTGCCACCAGTGCGGGGGGGCCATACAATGAGCAGTTCTTC	CATSAGGPYNEQFF
TRBV30	-	-	TRBJ2-7	TGTGCCTGGAGCCCTTATTCGGGCTACGAGCAGTACTTC	CAWSPYSGYEQYF
TRBV19	-	TRBD1	TRBJ1-5	TGTGCCAGTAGTCCTCCGGGACAGGGTGATCAGCCCCAGCATTTT	CASSPPGQGDQPQHF
TRBV30	-	-	TRBJ2-2	TGTGCCTGGAGTGACAGGCTCAACACCGGGGAGCTGTTTTTT	CAWSDRLNTGELFF
TRBV10-3	few	-	TRBJ2-7	TGTGCCATCAGTGGCCGTTCTGGGCAGGGGAGTTCCTACGAGCAGTACTTC	CAISGRSGQGSSYEQYF
TRBV2	-	-	TRBJ1-1	TGTGCCAGCAGTGAACCCCGGGACACTGAAGCTTTCTTT	CASSEPRDTEAFF
TRBV4-2	-	TRBD2	TRBJ2-2	TGTGCCAGCAGCCAGTGGGGGACTAGCGGGGATGGCGGGGAGCTGTTTTTT	CASSQWGTSGDGGELFF
TRBV7-2	-	-	TRBJ2-3	TGTGCCAGCAGTCGAGGGGGGGACACAGATACGCAGTATTTT	CASSRGGDTDTQYF
TRBV9	once	-	TRBJ1-6	TGTGCCAGCAGCGTAGACGAGTACCTCTATAATTCACCCCTCCACTTT	CASSVDEYLYNSPLHF
TRBV11-1	-	-	TRBJ2-4	TGTGCCAGCGACAACCCGGGAGCCAACATTCAGTACTTC	CASDNPGANIQYF
TRBV9	-	-	TRBJ2-7	TGTGCCAGCAGCGTACCCCGAGCAGACACCTCCTACGAGCAGTACTTC	CASSVPRADTSYEQYF
TRBV30	-	-	TRBJ1-6	TGTGCCCTCGGAGAGGGAACCTATAATTCACCCCTCCACTTT	CALGEGTYNSPLHF
TRBV29-1	-	-	TRBJ1-4	TGCAGCGTTGTACAGGGCGAAAAACTGTTTTTT	CSVVQGEKLFF
TRBV18	-	-	TRBJ1-1	TGTGCCAGCTCACCCTGGGACACTAGGAACACTGAAGCTTTCTTT	CASSPWDTRNTEAFF
TRBV19	-	TRBD1	TRBJ1-2	TGTGCCAGTAGTATTCGAGGACAGGGAGCACCGTTTTATGGCTACACCTTC	CASSIRGQGAPFYGYTF
TRBV11-2	few	-	TRBJ1-3	TGTGCCAGCAAACTTAGCCCGGGGGGCACCATATATTTT	CASKLSPGGTIYF
TRBV6-1	-	-	TRBJ1-6	TGTGCCAGCAGTGAATTAGCGGGCAATAATTCACCCCTCCACTTT	CASSELAGNNSPLHF
TRBV5-5	-	-	TRBJ1-1	TGTGCCAGCAGCTTGGCAACGGGGGTAAACACTGAAGCTTTCTTT	CASSLATGVNTEAFF
TRBV4-3	-	TRBD2	TRBJ2-1	TGCGCCAGCAGCCAAGAACTAGCGGGCAATGAGCAGTTCTTC	CASSQELAGNEQFF
TRBV11-3	-	-	TRBJ2-2	TGTGCCAGCAGCTTCCGCGGGGAGCTGTTTTTT	CASSFRGELFF
TRBV7-2	-	TRBD1	TRBJ1-2	TGTGCCAGCAGCCCCCGGACAGGGTTAGGCTATGGCTACACCTTC	CASSPRTGLGYGYTF
TRBV9	-	TRBD1	TRBJ2-7	TGTGCCAGCAGCTCGGGACAGAGCTACGAGCAGTACTTC	CASSSGQSYEQYF
TRBV3-1/TRBV3-2	-	-	TRBJ2-7	TGTGCCAGCAGCCAAGATCCCGGGGGGCGAGGCTACGAGCAGTACTTC	CASSQDPGGRGYEQYF
TRBV27	-	-	TRBJ2-2	TGTGCCAGCAGTACATTTTACACCGGGGAGCTGTTTTTT	CASSTFYTGELFF
TRBV7-9	-	-	TRBJ2-2	TGTGCCAGCAGCTTTTTCCGGGACTTCCTAACCGGGGAGCTGTTTTTT	CASSFFRDFLTGELFF
TRBV30	once	-	TRBJ1-6	TGTGCTGTTCCCGTACAGGAAATGGCTTTGGATTCACCCCTCCACTTT	CAVPVQEMALDSPLHF
TRBV4-2	few	-	TRBJ1-1	TGTGCCAGCAGCCAAGAGGTGTTCGGACAGTTCGTAGCTTTCTTT	CASSQEVFGQFVAFF
TRBV5-6	few	-	TRBJ1-3	TGTGCCAGCAGCTTGCGGGGGAGCTCTGGAAACACCATATATTTT	CASSLRGSSGNTIYF